This TCR beta chain derives from a study of technical replicates of blood from several donors. Measured with immunoSEQ multiplex PCR; TCRdb has only the in-frame clones, and not every one. The data show roughly 15,000 clones, with roughly four fifths seen just once and about an eighth held by the top ten. The CDR3 contains 11 residues. Germline CDR1 SNHLY, CDR2 FYNNEI. Trimming stripped 7 bases from V and 5 bases from J, with 7 bases between. The clonotype originates from a human donor in good health. The sequencing input was PBMCs. The V and J genes are TRBV2 and TRBJ2-3; D gene ambiguous. The CDR3 bases are TGTGCCAGCAACTACCAAGATACGCAGTATTTT. Amino acids: CASNYQDTQYF.